The sequence of this TCR beta chain was determined in a study of OX40 agonist ivuxolimab in advanced cancers. Study context: The study enrolled dose-escalation patients with hepatocellular carcinoma, melanoma, renal cell or head and neck cancer.

The CDR3 is made up of 15 amino acids. CDR1 is MNHEY and CDR2 is SVGAGI in the germline V gene. Trimming stripped 6 bases from V and 0 bases from J, with 12 bases between. The method was immunoSEQ multiplex PCR; TCRdb's version includes in-frame clones alone and lacks a portion of them. The table lists fewer than 80,000 clones, about 90% of them singletons. The clonotype was recovered from an adult with an advanced solid tumor such as melanoma, head and neck, liver or kidney cancer. The sequencing used CD4+ or CD8+ T cells sorted from blood, collected in a trial of the OX40 agonist ivuxolimab. This chain links TRBV6-5 with TRBJ1-5; TRBD1 is a possible D gene (5 bases). CDR3 sequence reads: CASRPQGLSNQPQHF. DNA of the CDR3: TGTGCCAGCAGGCCCCAGGGTCTTAGCAATCAGCCCCAGCATTTT.